One sample yielded the 5 T cell receptor beta chains listed below, sequenced in a study of metastatic and nonmetastatic thyroid tumors. TCRdb called clones again from the PCR reads with MiXCR. The repertoire holds under 25,000 clones, 20% to 30% seen once, with about 3.3% in the top ten. Thyroid surgery was preceded by no treatment in any patient. Sequencing was carried out using blood. The source is a male donor with papillary thyroid cancer or a benign thyroid nodule (not recorded which). Some clones in this sample may be carry-over from other donors' samples.

The V gene is TRBV6-1, the J gene TRBJ2-3; TRBD2 aligns across 12 bases. The CDR3 is made up of 18 amino acids. Germline assignment: CDR1 MNHNS and CDR2 SASEGT. The V segment lost 2 bases and the J segment 4 bases; nucleotides outside the gene matches: 10. This chain's CDR3 is CASSETAWTSGMSDTQYF. The CDR3 nucleotides read TGTGCCAGCAGTGAAACAGCCTGGACTAGCGGGATGTCAGATACGCAGTATTTT.

Note on this clone: In the same sample, other DNA sequences code for this CDR3. The chain recombines TRBV18 with TRBJ1-1; D is unclear. V lost 3 bases and J 1 base, leaving 15 bases between the germline ends. The CDR3 contains 16 residues. Germline assignment: CDR1 KGHSH and CDR2 LQKENI. The CDR3 sequence is CASSPPSRGSNTEAFF. As DNA, the CDR3 is TGTGCCAGCTCACCCCCTTCGCGGGGATCGAACACTGAAGCTTTCTTT.

This clone was picked up a small number of times. The chain links TRBV6-1 to TRBJ1-1, with D unresolved. Trimming removed 7 bases at V and 5 bases at J, with 14 bases between. This CDR3 comprises 13 residues. The V gene's germline CDR1 is MNHNS and CDR2 SASEGT. CDR3 bases: TGTGCCAGCACCTCTTTGCGGGATACTGAAGCTTTCTTT. The encoded protein is CASTSLRDTEAFF.

In its sample, this clone was seen a few times. The rearrangement links TRBV6-1 to TRBJ1-2, with TRBD1 matching over 8 bases. Looked up from germline, CDR1 is MNHNS and CDR2 is SASEGT. Trimming cost V 7 bases and J 4 bases; bases outside gene matches: 8. The CDR3 is 14 residues long. Written as DNA, the CDR3 is TGTGCCAGCACCCCAGGGGGCGCGACCTATGGCTACACCTTC. This translates into CASTPGGATYGYTF.

The chain links TRBV19 to TRBJ1-6; the D is unclear. Trimming took off 0 bases at V and 6 bases at J, with 12 bases between the two ends. The CDR3 covers 16 residues. CDR1 LNHDA and CDR2 SQIVND come from the germline V gene (reference sequence). This CDR3 reads CASSIDRGSGNSPLHF. The CDR3 bases are TGTGCCAGTAGTATAGATCGAGGCTCCGGTAATTCACCCCTCCACTTT.